These 24 T cell receptor beta chains originate from one sample sequenced in a study of shared clonotypes between healthy human individuals. Positively selected for CCR7, the CD45RO-negative cells used as naive CD8 cells excluded terminally differentiated effector memory CD45RA+ cells. Libraries were prepared by immunoSEQ multiplex PCR; TCRdb keeps only in-frame clonotypes and omits some of them. The sample lists about 2 million clones; about 95% were seen once. The material sequenced was naive CD8+ T cells sorted from blood. The receptors come from a man between 18 and 35 years old in good health.

The V and J genes are TRBV2 and TRBJ2-3; D is unresolved. Trimming shortened V by 11 bases and J by 0 bases, and 15 bases separated the two germline ends. The CDR3 covers 14 residues. Germline V gives CDR1 SNHLY, CDR2 FYNNEI. CDR3 DNA: TGTGCCCCGGTGAGGTGGGTTAGCACAGATACGCAGTATTTT. It codes for CAPVRWVSTDTQYF.

The chain couples TRBV23-1 to TRBJ2-1; tentatively, D is TRBD1 (5 bases). Being an ORF, TRBV23-1 has a function that is uncertain. V was clipped by 0 bases and J by 3 bases, with 15 bases between them. The CDR3 runs 17 residues. In DNA form, the CDR3 reads TGCGCCAGCAGTCAATCTCCCACGACAGCCGTCTACAATGAGCAGTTCTTC. This translates into CASSQSPTTAVYNEQFF.

The V gene is TRBV13, the J gene TRBJ2-7, with a tentative D call TRBD1 (6 bases). Per germline, CDR1 PRHDT and CDR2 FYEKMQ (reference sequence). The V and J ends lost 0 bases and 4 bases respectively, with 10 bases between them. CDR3 length: 14 amino acids. Here the CDR3 reads CASSLGDRSYEQYF. The CDR3, as DNA: TGTGCCAGCAGCTTAGGCGACAGGTCATACGAGCAGTACTTC.

The chain carries TRBV27 and TRBJ2-5, with 9 bases that match TRBD2. The trim removed 6 bases at V and 5 bases at J, leaving 10 bases unmatched. CDR1 is MNHEY and CDR2 is SMNVEV in the germline V gene (reference sequence). The CDR3 totals 15 residues. CDR3 in DNA: TGTGCCAGCAGCCCGTGGGCGGGGGGGCAGGAGACCCAGTACTTC. Its protein product is CASSPWAGGQETQYF.

J is TRBJ2-7 and V is TRBV27; 12 bases align to TRBD2. V was pared by 5 bases and J by 3 bases, with 5 bases of the junction left unmatched. CDR3 length equals 15 residues. The germline V gene encodes CDR1 MNHEY and CDR2 SMNVEV (reference sequence). The CDR3 DNA follows: TGTGCCAGCAGTCCCTCGACTAGCGGGGGCTACGAGCAGTACTTC. Its translation is CASSPSTSGGYEQYF.

The rearrangement uses TRBV15 and TRBJ1-1; no reliable D call. Germline CDR1 reads LNHNV; CDR2 reads YYDKDF (reference sequence). V was trimmed by 0 bases and J by 5 bases, leaving 7 bases between them. The length of the CDR3 is 13 residues. The DNA of the CDR3 is TGTGCCACCAGCAGAGAGGGATTTACTGAAGCTTTCTTT. This gives the protein CATSREGFTEAFF.

The rearrangement joins TRBV4-3 to TRBJ2-3; D unresolved. CDR1 LGHNA and CDR2 YSLEER come from the germline V gene. The CDR3 loop spans 14 amino acids. V gave up 1 base and J gave up 4 bases, with 9 bases separating them. In DNA form, the CDR3 reads TGCGCCAGCAGCCAAGGAATTATGGCAGATACGCAGTATTTT. This gives the protein CASSQGIMADTQYF.

The V gene is TRBV10-1, the J gene TRBJ2-3, with TRBD1 matching over 8 bases. Germline loops: CDR1 WNHNN, CDR2 SYGVQD (reference sequence). With 5 bases clipped from V and 4 bases from J, the junction kept 8 bases outside the gene matches. CDR3 size: 15 residues. The CDR3 region is CASSQDRGGSDTQYF. In DNA, the CDR3 is TGCGCCAGCAGTCAAGACAGGGGAGGATCAGATACGCAGTATTTT.

The table lists this clone with a count of one. The chain carries TRBV7-8 and TRBJ2-7, with 9 bases identical to TRBD2. The CDR3 loop spans 15 amino acids. The junction had 8 bases not matched to a gene; V was cut back by 1 base and J by 7 bases. The germline V gene encodes CDR1 SGHVS and CDR2 FQNEAQ. Here the CDR3 DNA reads TGTGCCAGCAGCTTAGGAGCCGGGACTAGCTGGGAGCAGTACTTC. This sequence encodes CASSLGAGTSWEQYF.

This chain joins TRBV13 and TRBJ2-7; D is unclear. The V end was cut by 4 bases, the J end by 1 base, with 14 bases between. Germline CDR1 and CDR2: PRHDT and FYEKMQ (reference sequence). This CDR3 comprises 15 residues. CDR3 protein: CASSSAALPSYEQYF. In DNA form, the CDR3 reads TGTGCCAGCAGCTCGGCCGCACTGCCTTCCTACGAGCAGTACTTC.

The chain has TRBV28 and TRBJ2-3, with a possible D match to TRBD2 (6 bases). From germline, CDR1 is MDHEN and CDR2 SYDVKM. The germline V and J ends were trimmed by 7 bases and 0 bases, with 17 bases remaining between them. The CDR3 extends over 16 amino acids. The CDR3, as DNA: TGTGCCAGCACCTTTACGGAGGACTACAGCACAGATACGCAGTATTTT. This translates into CASTFTEDYSTDTQYF.

The CDR3 here is CASSDGLNEQFF. In DNA, the CDR3 is TGTGCCAGCAGTGACGGCCTCAATGAGCAGTTCTTC. The chain is built from TRBV25-1 and TRBJ2-1; D uncertain. This CDR3 comprises 12 residues. Germline CDR1 and CDR2: MGHDK and SYGVNS. The V end lost 3 bases, the J end lost 6 bases, and 6 bases lay between the germline ends.

The V gene is TRBV6-1, the J gene TRBJ2-5, with D tentatively TRBD1 (5 bases). The CDR3 is 16 residues long. The ends were cut back, 0 bases at V and 1 base at J, with 12 bases in the middle. Looked up from germline, CDR1 is MNHNS and CDR2 is SASEGT. The CDR3 nucleotides read TGTGCCAGCAGTGAAGCGCTTGCAGGGCCCCAAGAGACCCAGTACTTC. It translates to CASSEALAGPQETQYF.

For the CDR3, the DNA is TGTGCCAGCGCTTTCGGGACTAGCGGGACCTACGAGCAGTACTTC. This sequence encodes CASAFGTSGTYEQYF. The rearrangement joins TRBV27 to TRBJ2-7; TRBD2 matches at 13 bases. The CDR3 has 15 amino acids. V lost 8 bases and J lost 2; bases outside the gene matches: 6. Germline CDR1 is MNHEY and CDR2 is SMNVEV (reference sequence).

The chain combines TRBV6-5 with TRBJ1-1; D call uncertain. Trimming stripped 2 bases from V and 5 bases from J, with 15 bases between. This CDR3 is 15 amino acids long. Per the germline V gene, CDR1 is MNHEY and CDR2 is SVGAGI. This CDR3 reads CASSYGGPSRTEAFF. The CDR3 DNA is TGTGCCAGCAGTTACGGAGGACCCAGTCGAACTGAAGCTTTCTTT.

The rearrangement uses TRBV19 and TRBJ2-2; TRBD2 matches at 14 bases. Germline CDR1 reads LNHDA; CDR2 reads SQIVND (reference sequence). This CDR3 contains 20 residues. V dropped 5 bases and J dropped 4; count of bases not matched to a gene: 15. The CDR3 spells CASSAFGTSGSFKGTGELFF. In nucleotides, the CDR3 is TGTGCCAGTAGTGCGTTCGGGACTAGCGGGAGTTTTAAAGGCACCGGGGAGCTGTTTTTT.

This clone was picked up one time. Here the CDR3 DNA reads TGTGCCAGCAGCAGCCAGGGAGAGGAGACCCAGTACTTC. Protein product: CASSSQGEETQYF. This sequence joins TRBV11-2 and TRBJ2-5, with D perhaps given as TRBD1 or TRBD2 (5 bases each). Germline V gene lookup returns CDR1 SGHAT and CDR2 FQNNGV. The CDR3 extends over 13 amino acids. The germline V and J ends were trimmed by 5 bases and 5 bases, with 12 bases remaining between them.

This chain uses TRBV7-9 with TRBJ1-2; 7 nucleotides agree with TRBD1. There are 14 residues in the CDR3. From germline, CDR1 is SEHNR and CDR2 FQNEAQ (reference sequence). V dropped 3 bases and J dropped 4; count of bases not matched to a gene: 5. CDR3 coding DNA: TGTGCCAGCAGCTTGGCCCGGGACAGCTATGGCTACACCTTC. Protein product: CASSLARDSYGYTF.

This clone has just one count. This rearrangement joins TRBV19 to TRBJ2-2; 10 bases agree with TRBD2. Trimming at V came to 8 bases and at J to 4 bases, leaving 4 bases not matched to a gene. The CDR3 totals 14 residues. Germline assignment: CDR1 LNHDA and CDR2 SQIVND (reference sequence). The CDR3 sequence: CASGLAGGTGELFF. The CDR3 DNA sequence: TGTGCCAGTGGGTTAGCGGGGGGCACCGGGGAGCTGTTTTTT.

CDR3 nucleotide sequence: TGTGCCAGCAGTTACCCGGCCCCTGAAGCTTTCTTT. Encoded protein: CASSYPAPEAFF. This chain connects TRBV6-5 to TRBJ1-1; D gene uncertain. This CDR3 region has 12 residues. V dropped 2 bases and J dropped 6 bases, with 7 bases sitting between them. Germline loops: CDR1 MNHEY, CDR2 SVGAGI.

This chain links TRBV4-1 with TRBJ1-1, with D unclear. CDR1 and CDR2 from the germline V gene are MGHRA and YSYEKL. The CDR3 sequence is 12 residues long. V lost 0 bases, J lost 6 bases, and 5 bases lay in between. CDR3 sequence reads: CASSQDRSEAFF. The CDR3 DNA sequence: TGCGCCAGCAGCCAAGACAGGTCTGAAGCTTTCTTT.

In this sample, this clone turned up once. The CDR3: CASSLVGTGTQNTEAFF. The CDR3 nucleotides read TGTGCCAGCAGCTTGGTTGGGACAGGTACCCAGAACACTGAAGCTTTCTTT. The chain combines TRBV5-6 with TRBJ1-1; 8 bases match TRBD1. The CDR3 loop spans 17 amino acids. After removal of 0 bases from V and 1 base from J, the junction contained 8 bases not matched to a gene. Germline V CDR1 and CDR2: SGHDT, YYEEEE.

This CDR3 reads CASSTQWTPNTEAFF. Here the CDR3 DNA reads TGTGCCAGTAGTACCCAATGGACACCCAACACTGAAGCTTTCTTT. The chain recombines TRBV19 with TRBJ1-1; weak D call: TRBD1 (5 bases). CDR1 and CDR2 from the germline V gene are LNHDA and SQIVND (reference sequence). Trimming cost V 4 bases and J 2 bases, with 14 bases left between them. CDR3 length: 15 amino acids.

The CDR3 sequence is CASSRSPGVQETQYF. The CDR3 nucleotides are TGTGCCAGCAGCCGGAGCCCAGGGGTCCAAGAGACCCAGTACTTC. This rearrangement joins TRBV5-4 to TRBJ2-5, with D perhaps TRBD1 (6 bases). The length of the CDR3 is 15 residues. Trimming took off 4 bases at V and 1 base at J, with 14 bases between the two ends. Looked up from germline, CDR1 is SGHNT and CDR2 is YYREEE (reference sequence).